This T cell receptor (beta chain) was retrieved from a study of neurological immune-mediated disorders. Per the germline V gene, CDR1 is MGHRA and CDR2 is YSYEKL. CDR3 size: 17 residues. V shed 1 base, J shed 5 bases, and the junction held 11 bases outside the gene matches. Many counts were recorded for this clonotype. The authors produced cDNA by 5'RACE using 10-nucleotide random UMIs. TCRdb redid the calling of the 5' RACE reads with MiXCR, one entry per CDR3 protein. The table lists 40,000 to 55,000 distinct CDR3 sequences, over 9% of them singletons. The genes are TRBV4-1 and TRBJ2-5, with TRBD2 matching 9 bases. Material for sequencing was PBMCs. This receptor was identified in a woman aged 40-49 years with HTLV-1-associated myelopathy (HAM/TSP). CDR3 nucleotide sequence: TGCGCCAGCAGCCAAGCATTAGCGGGGGCAGATTCGGAGACCCAGTACTTC. Its translation is CASSQALAGADSETQYF.